What follows are 25 T cell receptor beta chains derived from one specimen sequenced in a study of beta chain features in type 1 diabetes. The sequenced template was cDNA made from the entire isolated RNA. Profiled with immunoSEQ multiplex PCR; TCRdb holds only in-frame clones, not every one. The sample lists over 700,000 clones, 15% to 20% occurring once. The material sequenced was naive CD4+ T cells from blood. Receptor source: a woman in her late teens or twenties in good health.

This rearrangement joins TRBV5-6 to TRBJ2-5; TRBD1 might be the D (5 bases). V shed 2 bases and J shed 4 bases, with 9 bases lying between them. CDR3 length: 13 amino acids. Per the germline V gene, CDR1 is SGHDT and CDR2 is YYEEEE. DNA of the CDR3: TGTGCCAGCAGCTTTATGCAGGGAGAGACCCAGTACTTC. Protein sequence: CASSFMQGETQYF.

This sequence joins TRBV9 and TRBJ2-2; 7 nucleotides agree with TRBD1. Germline values: CDR1 SGDLS, CDR2 YYNGEE. V shed 4 bases and J 4 bases; nucleotides not matched to a gene: 7. The CDR3 totals 15 residues. CDR3 protein: CASSKGDRATGELFF. The CDR3 DNA reads as TGTGCCAGCAGCAAAGGGGACAGAGCCACCGGGGAGCTGTTTTTT.

This clone occurred once. This chain joins TRBV15 and TRBJ2-5; possible D gene TRBD2, 5 bases. The CDR3 is made up of 15 amino acids. CDR1 LNHNV and CDR2 YYDKDF come from the germline V gene (reference sequence). V was trimmed by 0 bases and J by 4 bases, leaving 12 bases between them. In nucleotides, the CDR3 is TGTGCCACCAGCAGAGATCCTGGAGAGGGAGAGACCCAGTACTTC. Encoded protein: CATSRDPGEGETQYF.

This clone occurred once. V is TRBV18 and J is TRBJ1-2, with 9 bases matching TRBD1. Losses at the gene ends were 3 bases for V and 1 base for J; bases not matched to a gene: 3. Germline V gene sequence: CDR1 KGHSH, CDR2 LQKENI. The CDR3 is made up of 15 amino acids. This CDR3 is CASSPTGGLNYGYTF. For the CDR3, the DNA is TGTGCCAGCTCACCTACAGGGGGCCTTAACTATGGCTACACCTTC.

DNA for the CDR3: TGTGCCAGTCTTCTAAGGAGGGCGCCGGGAAACACCATATATTTT. This sequence encodes CASLLRRAPGNTIYF. The V gene is TRBV19, the J gene TRBJ1-3; D is unresolved. Trimming left V 8 bases short and J 4 bases short, with 18 bases between. The CDR3 has 15 amino acids. The germline V gene has CDR1 LNHDA and CDR2 SQIVND (reference sequence).

In its sample, this clone was seen a few times. The gene calls are TRBV9 and TRBJ2-3; 7 bases are shared with TRBD2. The germline V gene encodes CDR1 SGDLS and CDR2 YYNGEE. CDR3 length: 17 residues. V lost 1 base to trimming and J lost 4 bases; unmatched junction nucleotides: 12. The CDR3 region is CASSVSLLGGQADTQYF. Written as DNA, the CDR3 is TGTGCCAGCAGCGTATCCTTGCTGGGAGGGCAGGCAGATACGCAGTATTTT.

This chain links TRBV10-3 with TRBJ2-1, with D hard to call. The CDR3 has 15 residues. Germline V gene sequence: CDR1 ENHRY, CDR2 SYGVKD. V shed 3 bases and J shed 3 bases, with 12 bases lying between them. CDR3 sequence: CAISENGLDYNEQFF. The CDR3 nucleotides read TGTGCCATCAGTGAAAACGGCCTGGACTACAATGAGCAGTTCTTC.

The chain uses TRBV7-9 and TRBJ1-4; D is ambiguous. Per germline, CDR1 SEHNR and CDR2 FQNEAQ (reference sequence). V was cut by 5 bases and J by 7 bases, with 14 bases left in between. The CDR3 totals 14 residues. The CDR3 spells CASSLTLPPEKLFF. For the CDR3, the DNA is TGTGCCAGCAGCCTTACCCTACCGCCTGAAAAACTGTTTTTT.

This clone was seen a handful of times. The chain joins TRBV11-1 to TRBJ2-7; 7 bases match TRBD1. CDR1 is SGHAT and CDR2 is FQDESV in the germline V gene (reference sequence). The CDR3 has 14 residues. V lost 5 bases and J lost 2; bases outside the gene matches: 6. The CDR3 bases are TGTGCCAGCAGCACCAGGACAGGAGCCTACGAGCAGTACTTC. Translating gives CASSTRTGAYEQYF.

The V and J genes are TRBV15 and TRBJ2-1; D unresolved. V was cut by 0 bases and J by 6 bases, with 12 bases left in between. The CDR3 is 15 residues long. Germline V gene sequence: CDR1 LNHNV, CDR2 YYDKDF (reference sequence). The DNA of the CDR3 is TGTGCCACCAGCAGAGATTCATCTGGGCGCAATGAGCAGTTCTTC. This codes for CATSRDSSGRNEQFF.

In this sample, this clone turned up a few times. The gene calls are TRBV5-4 and TRBJ2-3; 9 nucleotides match TRBD1. Germline V gene data show CDR1 as SGHNT and CDR2 as YYREEE (reference sequence). This CDR3 is built from 16 residues. The trim removed 4 bases at V and 4 bases at J, leaving 10 bases unmatched. CDR3: CASSPGTGRTADTQYF. The CDR3 DNA follows: TGTGCCAGCAGCCCAGGGACAGGGAGGACCGCAGATACGCAGTATTTT.

The chain carries TRBV28 and TRBJ2-7, with 7 bases matching TRBD2. Germline assignment: CDR1 MDHEN and CDR2 SYDVKM. Losses at the gene ends were 2 bases for V and 4 bases for J; bases not matched to a gene: 2. CDR3 length: 13 residues. CDR3 amino acids: CASSLVGGYEQYF. The CDR3, as DNA: TGTGCCAGCAGTTTAGTCGGGGGGTACGAGCAGTACTTC.

The chain is built from TRBV21-1 and TRBJ2-3; the table assigns TRBD2, which was not confirmed against the DNA. TRBV21-1 is a recognized pseudogene. The CDR3 spans 18 residues. CDR3 sequence reads: CASSNPFGAGGNADTQYF. In DNA form, the CDR3 reads TGTGCCAGCAGCAACCCCTTTGGTGCTGGAGGGAACGCAGATACGCAGTATTTT.

This chain joins TRBV5-4 and TRBJ2-2; D remains ambiguous. V lost 2 bases and J lost 8, with 16 bases in between. The CDR3 loop spans 15 amino acids. CDR1 is SGHNT and CDR2 is YYREEE in the germline V gene (reference sequence). The CDR3 DNA reads TGTGCCAGCAGCTTCAGTCTCTCCACCATAGGGGAGCTGTTTTTT. It translates to CASSFSLSTIGELFF. The whole variable domain, remainder taken from reference TRBV5-4 and TRBJ2-2, is ETGVTQSPTHLIKTRGQQVTLRCSSQSGHNTVSWYQQALGQGPQFIFQYYREEENGRGNFPPRFSGLQFPNYSSELNVNALELDDSALYLCASSFSLSTIGELFFGEGSRLTVL.

This clone was seen a few times. The rearrangement uses TRBV7-9 and TRBJ1-4; no reliable D call. Trimming took 5 bases from V and 8 from J, leaving 21 bases between them. The CDR3 length is 16 residues. Germline CDR1 reads SEHNR; CDR2 reads FQNEAQ (reference sequence). The CDR3 DNA reads TGTGCCAGCAGCCCAAGGGCCACGCTATCTTTGGAAAAACTGTTTTTT. This encodes CASSPRATLSLEKLFF.

This clone was observed a few times. The chain employs TRBV13 and TRBJ1-2; unclear D gene. V was shortened by 2 bases and J by 0 bases, with 13 bases between the two germline ends. CDR1 PRHDT and CDR2 FYEKMQ come from the germline V gene (reference sequence). The CDR3 has 16 residues. The CDR3, as DNA: TGTGCCAGCAGCTTAAGCTCGGATGTTACTAACTATGGCTACACCTTC. Amino acids: CASSLSSDVTNYGYTF.

This clone has more than one count but fewer than ten. The chain joins TRBV18 to TRBJ2-7; TRBD1 aligns across 7 bases. The CDR3 sequence is 15 residues long. Germline trimming cut 3 bases from V and 4 bases from J; bases unmatched to any gene: 9. Germline CDR1 reads KGHSH; CDR2 reads LQKENI. The CDR3 DNA sequence: TGTGCCAGCTCACCGGCTACGACAGGGACATACGAGCAGTACTTC. Its protein is CASSPATTGTYEQYF.

This clone was seen a few times. This rearrangement joins TRBV4-2 to TRBJ2-1; D call uncertain. The germline V gene encodes CDR1 LGHNA and CDR2 YNFKEQ. V dropped 0 bases and J dropped 0 bases, with 6 bases sitting between them. The CDR3 is 15 amino acids. The CDR3 bases are TGTGCCAGCAGCCAAGATAGAGTCTCCTACAATGAGCAGTTCTTC. It is translated as CASSQDRVSYNEQFF.

This chain uses TRBV18 with TRBJ1-3; no clear D. Trimming took 2 bases from V and 3 from J, leaving 17 bases between them. The CDR3 contains 17 residues. Germline loops: CDR1 KGHSH, CDR2 LQKENI. CDR3 sequence: CASSPRERAQDGNTIYF. In DNA, the CDR3 is TGTGCCAGCTCACCAAGGGAGCGAGCGCAGGATGGAAACACCATATATTTT.

The rearrangement uses TRBV10-3 and TRBJ2-2; D is perhaps TRBD2 (6 bases). The CDR3 extends over 14 amino acids. Germline loops: CDR1 ENHRY, CDR2 SYGVKD. Trimming shortened V by 3 bases and J by 13 bases, and 18 bases separated the two germline ends. The CDR3 spells CAISEGASVGRLFF. The CDR3 coding sequence is TGTGCCATCAGTGAAGGGGCTAGCGTCGGTCGGCTGTTTTTT.

The table lists this clone with a few counts. V usage is TRBV6-5 and J usage is TRBJ1-2; TRBD1 might be the D (6 bases). The CDR3 length is 15 residues. Trimming pared 6 bases from V and 5 bases from J, leaving 19 bases between. Germline-derived CDR1 and CDR2 are MNHEY and SVGAGI. CDR3 in DNA: TGTGCCAGCAGGATTGACAGGCGCGTAGGGTATGGCTACACCTTC. It encodes CASRIDRRVGYGYTF.

The V and J genes are TRBV5-1 and TRBJ2-1, with D uncertain. Germline CDR1 reads SGHRS; CDR2 reads YFSETQ. This CDR3 region has 15 residues. Trimming took off 4 bases at V and 2 bases at J, with 13 bases between the two ends. Here the CDR3 DNA reads TGCGCCAGCAGCCGGTTAGCCGGAGCCTACAATGAGCAGTTCTTC. Translation gives CASSRLAGAYNEQFF.

Note on this clone: Other DNA sequences in this specimen translate into the identical CDR3. This chain connects TRBV9 to TRBJ1-5; 10 bases agree with TRBD1. V dropped 6 bases and J dropped 4; count of bases not matched to a gene: 7. Germline V CDR1 and CDR2: SGDLS, YYNGEE. This CDR3 contains 15 residues. CDR3 amino acids: CASTPGTGENQPQHF. The CDR3 DNA is TGTGCCAGCACCCCAGGGACAGGGGAAAATCAGCCCCAGCATTTT.

V gene TRBV14 combines with J gene TRBJ2-5; 11 positions match TRBD1. Germline values: CDR1 SGHDN, CDR2 FVKESK. The CDR3 is 15 amino acids. Losses at the gene ends were 4 bases for V and 5 bases for J; bases not matched to a gene: 6. The CDR3 DNA sequence: TGTGCCAGCAGCCCACGGACAGGGGGCGGGGAGACCCAGTACTTC. Translating it yields CASSPRTGGGETQYF.

The gene calls are TRBV7-2 and TRBJ2-1, with a weak D call TRBD2 (5 bases). CDR3 length equals 14 residues. V was cut by 5 bases and J by 3 bases, with 11 bases left in between. The germline CDR1 and CDR2 sequences are SGHTA and FQGNSA. In nucleotides, the CDR3 is TGTGCCAGCAGCCGAAATAGCGACTACAATGAGCAGTTCTTC. It specifies CASSRNSDYNEQFF. The variable domain in full, with the rest retrieved from reference TRBV7-2 and TRBJ2-1, is GAGVSQSPSNKVTEKGKDVELRCDPISGHTALYWYRQSLGQGLEFLIYFQGNSAPDKSGLPSDRFSAERTGGSVSTLTIQRTQQEDSAVYLCASSRNSDYNEQFFGPGTRLTVL.